The entry that follows covers one TCR beta chain sequence. The target of this receptor is not known. Base qualities are missing; no much larger clone stands one base away. The sample belongs to a study of graft-versus-host responses after intestinal transplantation (dated by TCRdb to the early 2020s). At the level of the whole study: Recipients received multivisceral, liver-intestinal, or isolated intestinal transplants. Donor T cell macrochimerism was defined as a peak of at least 4% donor T cells among recipient peripheral blood mononuclear cells. Graft-versus-host and host-versus-graft alloreactive T cell clones were tracked in the graft, circulation and bone marrow after intestinal transplantation using bulk TCR-beta CDR3 sequencing. To identify alloreactive clones, pre-transplant mixed lymphocyte reaction products were sequenced and compared with unstimulated pre-transplant donor and recipient T cells. The cohort enrolled 24 intestinal transplant recipients, one of whom was a retransplant, and a few patients without pretransplant specimens were excluded. Anti-thymocyte globulin induction was given to all recipients, followed by maintenance tacrolimus and steroids for two to three years. Rather than going through the commercial service, samples from a few later patients were sequenced in-house on an Illumina MiSeq and processed with MiXCR.

Libraries were built with the immunoSEQ multiplex PCR assay. In most patients, genomic DNA was isolated using the Qiagen DNeasy Blood and Tissue Kit and sent frozen to Adaptive Biotechnologies for TCR sequencing. For most patients, high-throughput TCR-beta CDR3 sequencing of genomic DNA was performed by Adaptive Biotechnologies. In the authors' own workflow: Adaptive's ImmunoSEQ software supplied the TCR sequencing data for around 19 patients, while MiXCR and VDJtools were used to process a few other patients. To correct CD4 versus CD8 sorting errors, any sequence found in both subsets at a frequency ratio below 5:1 was removed. Because the origin of CDR3 nucleotide sequences shared between donor and recipient could not be assigned, those sequences were removed. To be classed as alloreactive, a clone needed at least 2-fold expansion over unstimulated cells and a minimum CFSE-low frequency of 0.002% (template counts) or 0.001% (read counts). Mappable clones were those detected in sequenced pre-transplant spleen, lymph node, or MLR CFSE-low populations of the donor or recipient. The cumulative frequency of alloreactive clones was calculated as a percentage of all sequences, weighted by copy number. The immuneACCESS repertoire file appears here via TCRdb, limited to in-frame rearrangements. These files lack a portion of the clones; in checked studies, under half of the deficit traces to unresolved V genes, and the cause of the others is not known. V, J and clone size were drawn from that table, and D and trimming were deduced from the DNA. This sample is represented by more than 75,000 clones; approximately 90% of them were singletons. The ten largest account for approximately 0.33% of the sample.

What this sample's time point label stands for: cells obtained before transplantation from donor or recipient. CD3+CD4+ and CD3+CD8+ populations were FACS-sorted from unstimulated pre-transplant donor and recipient cells taken from spleen or lymph nodes. The germline V gene yields MDHEN for CDR1 and SYDVKM for CDR2. The CDR3, cysteine through phenylalanine, is 18 amino acids long. The only DNA kept is the CDR3, 54 bases in frame from the first base. V is trimmed back by 9 bases and J by 0 bases, and the junction contains 12 bases that no gene match accounts for. Broader findings and caveats from the paper: In the allografts of patients with donor T cell macrochimerism, GvH to HvG T cell clonal ratios were high. Conclusions were limited by the relatively low number and heterogeneity of intestinal transplant patients. Early after transplant, peak levels of circulating GvH clones were found to be associated with declines in HvG clones. GvH clones turned up in recipient bone marrow, with some appearing earlier in ileal mucosa or blood, a pattern consistent with an intestinal mucosal origin.

This receptor was identified in a human donor who was the organ donor for an intestinal transplant. This chain is built from TRBV28 and TRBJ2-3, and 13 junction bases match TRBD2. The specimen comprised unstimulated CD4+ T cells sorted from spleen or lymph node cells, sampled before transplant. CDR3 protein: CASSRGRGLAGSTDTQYF. The sequenced DNA: TGTGCCAGTTCGCGGGGCAGGGGACTAGCGGGGAGCACAGATACGCAGTATTTT.